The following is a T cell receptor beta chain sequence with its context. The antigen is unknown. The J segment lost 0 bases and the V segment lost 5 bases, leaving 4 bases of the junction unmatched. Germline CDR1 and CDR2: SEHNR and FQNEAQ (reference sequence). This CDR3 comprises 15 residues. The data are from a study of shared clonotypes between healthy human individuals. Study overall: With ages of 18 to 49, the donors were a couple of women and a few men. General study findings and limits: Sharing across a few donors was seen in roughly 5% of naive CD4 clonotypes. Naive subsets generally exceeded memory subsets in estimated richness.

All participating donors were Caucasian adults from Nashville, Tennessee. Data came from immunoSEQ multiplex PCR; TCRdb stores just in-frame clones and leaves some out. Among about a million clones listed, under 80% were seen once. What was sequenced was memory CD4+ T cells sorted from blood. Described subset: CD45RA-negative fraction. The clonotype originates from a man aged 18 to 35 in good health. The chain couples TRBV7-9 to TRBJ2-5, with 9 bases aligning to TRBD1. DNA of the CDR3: TGTGCCAGCAGCCAGGACAGGGGCCACCAAGAGACCCAGTACTTC. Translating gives CASSQDRGHQETQYF. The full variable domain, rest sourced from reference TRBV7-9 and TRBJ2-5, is DTGVSQNPRHKITKRGQNVTFRCDPISEHNRLYWYRQTLGQGPEFLTYFQNEAQLEKSRLLSDRFSAERPKGSFSTLEIQRTEQGDSAMYLCASSQDRGHQETQYFGPGTRLLVL.